This T cell receptor (beta chain) was retrieved from a study of cytomegalovirus exposure and HLA in healthy donors. V lost 5 bases and J 6 bases, leaving 8 bases between the germline ends. Germline-derived CDR1 and CDR2 are SGHVS and FQNEAQ. The CDR3 spans 12 residues. Method: immunoSEQ multiplex PCR; TCRdb's copy keeps in-frame clones and lacks some. The profile shows fewer than 120,000 clones, roughly nine tenths of them singletons. The sample was PBMCs. The chain recombines TRBV7-8 with TRBJ1-5, with unresolved D. The receptor's source is a woman in her late teens or twenties in good health and CMV-seronegative. CDR3 amino acids: CASSPSGQPQHF. CDR3 nucleotide sequence: TGTGCCAGCAGCCCGAGTGGTCAGCCCCAGCATTTT.